The sequence of this TCR beta chain was determined in a study of OX40 agonist ivuxolimab in advanced cancers. Clones were sequenced by immunoSEQ multiplex PCR, and TCRdb holds only the in-frame ones, with some missing. Among around 63,000 clones listed, roughly 82% were seen once. Excluded were patients having autoimmune disease history or systemic immunosuppression. The sampling schedule covered blood at baseline, cycle 4 day 1, and cycle 7 day 1. The J segment lost 7 bases and the V segment lost 6 bases, leaving 9 bases of the junction unmatched. Germline V gives CDR1 MDHEN, CDR2 SYDVKM. This CDR3 has 14 amino acids.

The chain combines TRBV28 with TRBJ2-1, with 7 bases matching TRBD2. Sequencing used CD4+ or CD8+ T cells sorted from blood, obtained in a trial of the OX40 agonist ivuxolimab. The TCR originated in an adult with an advanced solid tumor such as melanoma, head and neck, liver or kidney cancer. The CDR3 DNA reads TGTGCCAGCAGCTCCCTCGGGGGGATGAATGAGCAGTTCTTC. This gives the protein CASSSLGGMNEQFF.